This entry lists 24 T cell receptor beta chains sequenced from one sample in a study of blood T cell repertoires in COVID-19. The method was immunoSEQ multiplex PCR; TCRdb's version includes in-frame clones alone and lacks a portion of them. The sample has some 300,000 clones, roughly 90% seen once. Sequenced sample: PBMCs or T cells enriched from blood (not recorded which). These TCRs come from a woman aged 25 to 39 who had recovered from COVID-19.

CDR3 sequence (DNA): TGTGCCAGCAGCTTAGCTCGGAGCTCTGGAAACACCATATATTTT. Translated, it gives CASSLARSSGNTIYF. V gene TRBV7-9 combines with J gene TRBJ1-3, with D unresolved. CDR3 length equals 15 residues. Germline V gene data show CDR1 as SEHNR and CDR2 as FQNEAQ (reference sequence). V was pared by 0 bases and J by 0 bases, with 6 bases between. Together with reference TRBV7-9 and TRBJ1-3, the CDR3 gives the full variable domain: DTGVSQNPRHKITKRGQNVTFRCDPISEHNRLYWYRQTLGQGPEFLTYFQNEAQLEKSRLLSDRFSAERPKGSFSTLEIQRTEQGDSAMYLCASSLARSSGNTIYFGEGSWLTVV.

The rearrangement links TRBV9 to TRBJ2-3, with 8 nucleotides matching TRBD2. The CDR3 has 15 amino acids. Germline CDR1 is SGDLS and CDR2 is YYNGEE. V gave up 5 bases and J gave up 2 bases; unmatched junction bases: 7. The CDR3 nucleotides read TGTGCCAGCAGTACACGGGGGGGTTTCACAGATACGCAGTATTTT. Translated, it gives CASSTRGGFTDTQYF.

In this sample, this clone turned up a few times. V usage is TRBV25-1 and J usage is TRBJ1-1, with a weak D call TRBD1 (5 bases). The V gene lost 1 base and the J gene lost 6 bases, with 24 bases spanning the gap. Germline V gene data show CDR1 as MGHDK and CDR2 as SYGVNS. The CDR3 is 18 amino acids. CDR3 sequence reads: CASSEFNEGRRVNSEAFF. The CDR3 DNA reads TGTGCCAGCAGTGAATTTAACGAAGGACGCAGGGTCAACTCTGAAGCTTTCTTT.

This chain links TRBV5-1 with TRBJ2-7; possibly TRBD1 for D (6 bases). CDR3 length equals 16 residues. Trimming took 2 bases from V and 4 from J, leaving 19 bases between them. Per germline, CDR1 SGHRS and CDR2 YFSETQ. The CDR3 coding sequence is TGCGCCAGCAGCTTCGGATTGGGGGCAGGGTTATACGAGCAGTACTTC. It codes for CASSFGLGAGLYEQYF.

The CDR3 here is CASSPTEDTEAFF. In DNA form, the CDR3 reads TGTGCCAGCAGCCCCACCGAGGACACTGAAGCTTTCTTT. V and J are TRBV12-3 or TRBV12-4 and TRBJ1-1; no clear D gene. The CDR3 has 13 amino acids. Trimming removed 6 bases at V and 3 bases at J, with 11 bases between.

The chain is built from TRBV18 and TRBJ1-5, with 7 bases aligning to TRBD1. V gave up 4 bases and J gave up 5 bases; unmatched junction bases: 11. The length of the CDR3 is 16 residues. CDR1 KGHSH and CDR2 LQKENI come from the germline V gene. The CDR3 sequence: CASSLTNQGVDQPQHF. The CDR3 DNA reads as TGTGCCAGCTCACTGACAAATCAGGGGGTGGATCAGCCCCAGCATTTT.

The CDR3 bases are TGTGCCAGCAGCCAAGACAGGGGGGAGATCTATGGCTACACCTTC. Translating gives CASSQDRGEIYGYTF. The chain carries TRBV16 and TRBJ1-2; TRBD1 aligns across 9 bases. Looked up from germline, CDR1 is KGHSY and CDR2 is FQNENV. This CDR3 comprises 15 residues. V shed 2 bases and J 4 bases; nucleotides not matched to a gene: 5.

This sequence joins TRBV7-3 and TRBJ1-2; 8 bases align to TRBD1. This CDR3 has 15 residues. The trim removed 3 bases at V and 2 bases at J, leaving 5 bases unmatched. Germline values: CDR1 SGHTA, CDR2 FQGTGA. CDR3 in amino acids: CASSFGGDRNYGYTF. DNA of the CDR3: TGTGCCAGCAGCTTTGGTGGGGACAGGAACTATGGCTACACCTTC.

This chain uses TRBV5-1 with TRBJ2-5, with 10 bases aligning to TRBD1. The V and J ends lost 3 bases and 2 bases, in that order; junction bases with no gene match: 4. CDR1 is SGHRS, CDR2 YFSETQ, per germline. This CDR3 region has 15 residues. In DNA, the CDR3 is TGCGCCAGCAGCTACGGACAGGGGGGTCAAGAGACCCAGTACTTC. Residues: CASSYGQGGQETQYF.

The rearrangement joins TRBV19 to TRBJ1-3; D remains ambiguous. The CDR3 is 18 amino acids. Per germline, CDR1 LNHDA and CDR2 SQIVND (reference sequence). V lost 4 bases, J lost 0 bases, and 19 bases lay in between. This CDR3 is CASSTSIPDASSGNTIYF. The CDR3 DNA reads as TGTGCCAGTAGTACTAGTATCCCCGATGCGAGCTCTGGAAACACCATATATTTT. Supplemented by reference TRBV19 and TRBJ1-3, the full variable domain reads DGGITQSPKYLFRKEGQNVTLSCEQNLNHDAMYWYRQDPGQGLRLIYYSQIVNDFQKGDIAEGYSVSREKKESFPLTVTSAQKNPTAFYLCASSTSIPDASSGNTIYFGEGSWLTVV.

J is TRBJ2-7 and V is TRBV7-6; 11 nucleotides match TRBD2. Germline assignment: CDR1 SGHVS and CDR2 FNYEAQ. There are 15 residues in the CDR3. V gave up 5 bases and J gave up 1 base; unmatched junction bases: 4. The CDR3 is CASSPGLAVSYEQYF. The CDR3 DNA sequence: TGTGCCAGCAGCCCGGGACTAGCGGTTTCCTACGAGCAGTACTTC.

This clone has more than one count but fewer than ten. The V gene is TRBV6-2 or TRBV6-3, the J gene TRBJ2-2; D might be TRBD2 (6 bases). CDR3 size: 15 residues. With 6 bases removed from V and 3 bases from J, the gap between germline ends came to 14 bases. From germline, CDR1 is MNHEY and CDR2 SVGEGT. CDR3 bases: TGTGCCAGCAGCTTGCGGGGCGCGTACACCGGGGAGCTGTTTTTT. As protein: CASSLRGAYTGELFF.

This sequence joins TRBV20-1 and TRBJ2-1; D is perhaps TRBD2 (5 bases). V lost 3 bases to trimming and J lost 10 bases, with 7 bases between them. CDR3 size: 10 residues. Germline lookup yields CDR1 DFQATT and CDR2 SNEGSKA (reference sequence). CDR3 in amino acids: CSARTGEQFF. The DNA for the CDR3 is TGCAGTGCTAGGACGGGAGAGCAGTTCTTC.

This chain links TRBV28 with TRBJ2-5; TRBD1 matches at 7 bases. The CDR3 spans 13 residues. The ends lost 6 bases at V and 7 bases at J; junction bases unmatched: 8. Germline assignment: CDR1 MDHEN and CDR2 SYDVKM. CDR3 region: CASSHDRAGTQYF. The CDR3, as DNA: TGTGCCAGCAGCCATGACAGGGCGGGGACCCAGTACTTC.

This chain links TRBV11-2 with TRBJ1-2; D is undetermined. The CDR3 covers 15 residues. From germline, CDR1 is SGHAT and CDR2 FQNNGV. The V end lost 6 bases, the J end lost 3 bases, and 17 bases lay between the germline ends. The CDR3 sequence is CASRRIARGDYGYTF. The CDR3 DNA sequence: TGTGCCAGCAGGCGAATTGCCCGGGGAGACTATGGCTACACCTTC.

This chain joins TRBV7-8 and TRBJ2-3; D gene uncertain. The CDR3 loop spans 14 amino acids. From germline, CDR1 is SGHVS and CDR2 FQNEAQ. Trimming shortened V by 5 bases and J by 2 bases, and 11 bases separated the two germline ends. This CDR3 is CASSPYGATDTQYF. Written as DNA, the CDR3 is TGTGCCAGCAGCCCCTATGGAGCCACAGATACGCAGTATTTT. The variable domain in full, with the rest retrieved from reference TRBV7-8 and TRBJ2-3, is GAGVSQSPRYKVAKRGQDVALRCDPISGHVSLFWYQQALGQGPEFLTYFQNEAQLDKSGLPSDRFFAERPEGSVSTLKIQRTQQEDSAVYLCASSPYGATDTQYFGPGTRLTVL.

Comments on this clone: Compared with germline, one end of the junction differs, possibly owing to a read error. The chain carries TRBV7-2 and TRBJ2-7, with 8 bases identical to TRBD2. This CDR3 has 17 residues. Germline lookup yields CDR1 SGHTA and CDR2 FQGNSA. Here the CDR3 reads CASNLEVPLAAAHEQYF. In DNA form, the CDR3 reads TGTGCCAGCAACTTAGAAGTCCCACTAGCGGCAGCCCACGAGCAGTACTTC. Full variable domain (outside the CDR3, taken from reference TRBV7-2 and TRBJ2-7): GAGVSQSPSNKVTEKGKDVELRCDPISGHTALYWYRQSLGQGLEFLIYFQGNSAPDKSGLPSDRFSAERTGGSVSTLTIQRTQQEDSAVYLCASNLEVPLAAAHEQYFGPGTRLTVT.

The chain uses TRBV7-2 and TRBJ1-1; D unresolved. Germline lookup yields CDR1 SGHTA and CDR2 FQGNSA. V was shortened by 2 bases and J by 7 bases, with 11 bases between the two germline ends. CDR3 length equals 13 residues. The CDR3 here is CASSLIKSSEAFF. DNA for the CDR3: TGTGCCAGCAGCTTAATAAAATCCAGTGAAGCTTTCTTT.

The CDR3 is CASSVVSGRASSTDTQYF. The CDR3 region has the DNA TGTGCCAGCAGCGTAGTTAGCGGGAGGGCCTCTAGCACAGATACGCAGTATTTT. The chain joins TRBV9 to TRBJ2-3, with 11 nucleotides matching TRBD2. This CDR3 has 18 amino acids. J lost 0 bases, V lost 0 bases, and 6 bases had no gene match. CDR1 is SGDLS and CDR2 is YYNGEE in the germline V gene.

This chain links TRBV19 with TRBJ2-6; no firm D call. The germline V and J ends were trimmed by 1 base and 1 base, with 8 bases remaining between them. This CDR3 comprises 16 residues. Per the germline V gene, CDR1 is LNHDA and CDR2 is SQIVND (reference sequence). DNA of the CDR3: TGTGCCAGTAGTATAGGTGTCCTGTCTGGGGCCAACGTCCTGACTTTC. It yields the protein CASSIGVLSGANVLTF.

V usage is TRBV6-5 and J usage is TRBJ1-1; D is possibly TRBD1 (6 bases). In germline, CDR1 is MNHEY, CDR2 SVGAGI. Deletions cut 7 bases from V and 4 bases from J, with 16 bases between. There are 14 residues in the CDR3. The CDR3 DNA reads TGTGCCAGCAAATTCTCGACAGGATTCACTGAAGCTTTCTTT. As protein: CASKFSTGFTEAFF.

V and J are TRBV4-1 and TRBJ2-1; 14 bases map to TRBD2. The CDR3 consists of 19 residues. Looked up from germline, CDR1 is MGHRA and CDR2 is YSYEKL. Unmatched junction bases numbered 14, after V lost 2 bases and J lost 8 bases. CDR3 protein: CASSQLPGGLAGEVDEQFF. CDR3 bases: TGCGCCAGCAGCCAACTACCCGGGGGACTAGCGGGGGAGGTGGATGAGCAGTTCTTC.

The chain carries TRBV5-1 and TRBJ2-3; D is ambiguous. Trimming left V 5 bases short and J 3 bases short, with 7 bases between. CDR1 and CDR2 (germline): SGHRS, YFSETQ. The CDR3 has 12 residues. CDR3 coding DNA: TGCGCCAGCAGTACCGGGACAGATACGCAGTATTTT. Translating it yields CASSTGTDTQYF.

This rearrangement joins TRBV7-2 to TRBJ1-5, with 9 bases fitting TRBD1. The CDR3 totals 14 residues. V was pared by 5 bases and J by 6 bases, with 5 bases of the junction left unmatched. Germline V lookup: CDR1 SGHTA, CDR2 FQGNSA. CDR3 DNA sequence: TGTGCCAGCAGCAGGGACAGGGATATTCAGCCCCAGCATTTT. Translated, it gives CASSRDRDIQPQHF. Drawing the rest from reference TRBV7-2 and TRBJ1-5, the complete variable domain is GAGVSQSPSNKVTEKGKDVELRCDPISGHTALYWYRQSLGQGLEFLIYFQGNSAPDKSGLPSDRFSAERTGGSVSTLTIQRTQQEDSAVYLCASSRDRDIQPQHFGDGTRLSIL.